The subject of this entry is one T cell receptor (beta chain). This specimen belongs to a study of cytomegalovirus exposure and HLA in healthy donors. Trimming pared 10 bases from V and 0 bases from J, leaving 13 bases between. The CDR3 covers 14 residues. Germline CDR1 and CDR2: MNHEY and SMNVEV (reference sequence). 13 Jbeta primers and 60 Vbeta primers were used for the PCR. TCRdb's copy holds only in-frame clones and misses some; the assay was immunoSEQ multiplex PCR. The data show about 140,000 clones, around 75% seen once. What was sequenced was PBMCs. The J gene is TRBJ2-1, the V gene TRBV27; D unresolved. This TCR came from a man younger than 30 in good health and CMV-seropositive. CDR3 sequence reads: CATRGEFSYNEQFF. CDR3 sequence (DNA): TGTGCCACAAGAGGAGAATTCTCCTACAATGAGCAGTTCTTC.